The 28 T cell receptor beta chains listed next were all sequenced from one sample in a study of blood T cell repertoires in COVID-19. Generated by immunoSEQ multiplex PCR, the TCRdb table keeps only in-frame clones and is missing some. In the table there are 190,000 or so clones, around 90% of which are singletons. The material sequenced was PBMCs or T cells enriched from blood (not recorded which). The source is a woman under 40 who had recovered from COVID-19.

CDR3 region: CASSLRGRLAGYPETQYF. In nucleotides, the CDR3 is TGTGCCAGCAGCTTACGGGGGCGGCTAGCGGGATACCCGGAGACCCAGTACTTC. The chain is built from TRBV7-2 and TRBJ2-5; 9 bases are a match to TRBD2. J was trimmed by 5 bases and V by 2 bases; bases with no gene match: 15. Germline V gene lookup returns CDR1 SGHTA and CDR2 FQGNSA. The CDR3 sequence is 18 residues long.

The chain uses TRBV5-1 and TRBJ2-5; 8 bases are a match to TRBD2. V lost 4 bases to trimming and J lost 3 bases; unmatched junction nucleotides: 5. The CDR3 loop spans 14 amino acids. The germline V gene has CDR1 SGHRS and CDR2 YFSETQ. The CDR3: CASSLTSGEETQYF. CDR3 DNA: TGCGCCAGCAGCCTAACTAGCGGAGAAGAGACCCAGTACTTC.

This CDR3 reads CASGLSSDRSGNQPQHF. DNA for the CDR3: TGTGCTAGTGGTTTGAGCTCGGACAGGTCAGGCAATCAGCCCCAGCATTTT. This chain joins TRBV12-5 and TRBJ1-5; 7 bases are a match to TRBD1. Germline CDR1 is LGHNT and CDR2 is FRNRAP. V shed 2 bases and J 2 bases; nucleotides not matched to a gene: 9. The CDR3 runs 17 residues.

V and J are TRBV9 and TRBJ2-2, with D perhaps TRBD2 (6 bases). This CDR3 comprises 12 residues. V was trimmed by 4 bases and J by 6 bases, leaving 7 bases between them. Germline V gene sequence: CDR1 SGDLS, CDR2 YYNGEE. The CDR3 loop is CASSREAGELFF. In DNA, the CDR3 is TGTGCCAGCAGCAGGGAGGCCGGGGAGCTGTTTTTT.

For the CDR3, the DNA is TGCGCCAGCAGCCGACAGGGGCAGGTCACAGATACGCAGTATTTT. Translation gives CASSRQGQVTDTQYF. The chain combines TRBV5-1 with TRBJ2-3; TRBD1 matches at 8 bases. Germline CDR1 SGHRS, CDR2 YFSETQ. This CDR3 is built from 15 residues. Trimming removed 4 bases from V and 2 bases from J; junction bases left unmatched: 6.

This sequence joins TRBV15 and TRBJ1-5, with a weak D call TRBD1 (6 bases). The germline V gene has CDR1 LNHNV and CDR2 YYDKDF (reference sequence). V gave up 1 base and J gave up 0 bases, with 10 bases separating them. The CDR3 consists of 16 residues. DNA for the CDR3: TGTGCCACCAGCAGAGTGCAGGGGAATAGCAATCAGCCCCAGCATTTT. Translating it yields CATSRVQGNSNQPQHF.

The chain employs TRBV5-4 and TRBJ1-3; no clear D. Germline V gene sequence: CDR1 SGHNT, CDR2 YYREEE (reference sequence). This CDR3 region has 15 residues. V was pared by 3 bases and J by 4 bases, with 14 bases between. DNA of the CDR3: TGTGCCAGCAGCTCGGACTTCAGGTCAGGAAACACCATATATTTT. This codes for CASSSDFRSGNTIYF.

This sequence joins TRBV2 and TRBJ1-6, with 9 bases that match TRBD1. Germline V lookup: CDR1 SNHLY, CDR2 FYNNEI. V trimming: 10 bases; J trimming: 6 bases; junction bases outside the gene matches: 4. The length of the CDR3 is 13 residues. CDR3 nucleotide sequence: TGTGCCACCTCGGGACAGGGTAATTCACCCCTCCACTTT. It codes for CATSGQGNSPLHF. The full variable domain, completed using reference TRBV2 and TRBJ1-6, is EPEVTQTPSHQVTQMGQEVILRCVPISNHLYFYWYRQILGQKVEFLVSFYNNEISEKSEIFDDQFSVERPDGSNFTLKIRSTKLEDSAMYFCATSGQGNSPLHFGNGTRLTVT.

The chain has TRBV7-9 and TRBJ1-4; 7 bases agree with TRBD1. Germline V gives CDR1 SEHNR, CDR2 FQNEAQ (reference sequence). The CDR3 consists of 14 residues. V lost 2 bases and J lost 8; bases outside the gene matches: 5. The CDR3 sequence is CASSLQTGREKLFF. Written as DNA, the CDR3 is TGTGCCAGCAGCTTACAGACAGGGCGGGAAAAACTGTTTTTT. The variable domain in full, completed from reference TRBV7-9 and TRBJ1-4, reads DTGVSQNPRHKITKRGQNVTFRCDPISEHNRLYWYRQTLGQGPEFLTYFQNEAQLEKSRLLSDRFSAERPKGSFSTLEIQRTEQGDSAMYLCASSLQTGREKLFFGSGTQLSVL.

The V call is TRBV4-1, the J call TRBJ2-2; D is uncertain. The ends were cut back, 4 bases at V and 6 bases at J, with 6 bases in the middle. The CDR3 length is 12 residues. Germline lookup yields CDR1 MGHRA and CDR2 YSYEKL. Here the CDR3 DNA reads TGCGCCAGCAGCCTAGTCCCCGGGGAGCTGTTTTTT. It specifies CASSLVPGELFF.

V gene TRBV25-1 combines with J gene TRBJ2-7, with D hard to call. The germline V gene encodes CDR1 MGHDK and CDR2 SYGVNS. There are 15 residues in the CDR3. V lost 2 bases and J lost 2, with 13 bases in between. CDR3 protein: CASSEQKQLTYEQYF. CDR3 in DNA: TGTGCCAGCAGTGAACAGAAACAGCTGACCTACGAGCAGTACTTC.

The J gene is TRBJ2-5, the V gene TRBV23-1, with 8 bases lining up with TRBD1. TRBV23-1 is reported as an ORF; its role is uncertain. This CDR3 contains 16 residues. V was clipped by 2 bases and J by 5 bases; unmatched bases: 10. The CDR3 DNA reads TGCGCCAGCAGTCAAACAAAGGACAGGGTTGGTGAGACCCAGTACTTC. Its protein product is CASSQTKDRVGETQYF.

The chain carries TRBV11-3 and TRBJ1-1; no firm D call. Germline V gene data show CDR1 as SGHNT and CDR2 as YENEEA. The CDR3 has 14 amino acids. V gave up 5 bases and J gave up 5 bases, with 15 bases separating them. CDR3 nucleotides: TGTGCCAGCAGCCATGGTCCCCCGGGTACTGAAGCTTTCTTT. This translates into CASSHGPPGTEAFF.

The gene calls are TRBV4-1 and TRBJ2-5; D unclear. Germline CDR1 is MGHRA and CDR2 is YSYEKL. The V gene lost 1 base and the J gene lost 2 bases, with 14 bases spanning the gap. This CDR3 is built from 16 residues. The CDR3 DNA sequence: TGCGCCAGCAGCCAAGTAGAGCGACGATCTCAAGAGACCCAGTACTTC. Residues: CASSQVERRSQETQYF.

The chain employs TRBV4-3 and TRBJ2-7; 7 positions match TRBD1. The CDR3 loop spans 15 amino acids. The J segment lost 1 base and the V segment lost 4 bases, leaving 7 bases of the junction unmatched. Germline CDR1 LGHNA, CDR2 YSLEER. Here the CDR3 reads CASSREGAGSYEQYF. In DNA, the CDR3 is TGCGCCAGCAGCCGCGAGGGGGCGGGTTCCTACGAGCAGTACTTC.

The chain links TRBV28 to TRBJ1-1; D unclear. Germline CDR1 reads MDHEN; CDR2 reads SYDVKM. Trimming stripped 4 bases from V and 8 bases from J, with 17 bases between. The CDR3 extends over 14 amino acids. This chain's CDR3 is CASSSRGSGVEAFF. The CDR3 nucleotides are TGTGCCAGCAGTTCCCGAGGGAGTGGGGTGGAAGCTTTCTTT. Full variable domain (rest looked up from reference TRBV28 and TRBJ1-1): DVKVTQSSRYLVKRTGEKVFLECVQDMDHENMFWYRQDPGLGLRLIYFSYDVKMKEKGDIPEGYSVSREKKERFSLILESASTNQTSMYLCASSSRGSGVEAFFGQGTRLTVV.

This sequence joins TRBV7-3 and TRBJ2-2; 14 bases agree with TRBD2. Germline trimming cut 2 bases from V and 4 bases from J; bases unmatched to any gene: 9. This CDR3 comprises 19 residues. Germline CDR1 SGHTA, CDR2 FQGTGA. In DNA form, the CDR3 reads TGTGCCAGCAGCTTATATGGACTAGCGGGAGGATCGAGCACCGGGGAGCTGTTTTTT. This codes for CASSLYGLAGGSSTGELFF. Drawing the rest from reference TRBV7-3 and TRBJ2-2, the complete variable domain is GAGVSQTPSNKVTEKGKYVELRCDPISGHTALYWYRQSLGQGPEFLIYFQGTGAADDSGLPNDRFFAVRPEGSVSTLKIQRTERGDSAVYLCASSLYGLAGGSSTGELFFGEGSRLTVL.

The V gene is TRBV5-3, the J gene TRBJ1-1, with TRBD1 matching 9 bases. TRBV5-3 is an ORF; its function is uncertain. V was pared by 4 bases and J by 7 bases, with 11 bases of the junction left unmatched. The CDR3 is 15 amino acids. The CDR3 DNA reads TGTGCCAGAAGCCGAGGACAGGGGACGAGGGGTGAAGCTTTCTTT. It is translated as CARSRGQGTRGEAFF.

This CDR3 reads CASSSRTGGLNEKLFF. CDR3 DNA sequence: TGTGCCAGCAGCTCGCGGACAGGGGGCCTCAATGAAAAACTGTTTTTT. The chain joins TRBV11-2 to TRBJ1-4; 11 positions agree with TRBD1. This CDR3 has 16 residues. The junction had 6 bases not matched to a gene; V was cut back by 4 bases and J by 5 bases. Germline V gives CDR1 SGHAT, CDR2 FQNNGV.

The chain employs TRBV11-3 and TRBJ2-6; a weak D match, TRBD2 (5 bases). Germline CDR1 reads SGHNT; CDR2 reads YENEEA. CDR3 length equals 14 residues. V lost 5 bases, J lost 4 bases, and 9 bases lay in between. The CDR3 sequence is CASSLALGANVLTF. Written as DNA, the CDR3 is TGTGCCAGCAGCCTAGCTCTGGGGGCCAACGTCCTGACTTTC.

The chain joins TRBV6-5 to TRBJ1-6; D not certain. From germline, CDR1 is MNHEY and CDR2 SVGAGI. The CDR3 sequence is 13 residues long. Trimming pared 10 bases from V and 3 bases from J, leaving 10 bases between. CDR3 loop: CATSGGYNSPLHF. The CDR3 DNA reads as TGTGCCACCAGCGGTGGCTATAATTCACCCCTCCACTTT.

This clone has just a few counts. CDR3 in amino acids: CATEDRDYYTGELFF. CDR3 DNA sequence: TGTGCCACCGAGGACCGGGACTACTACACCGGGGAGCTGTTTTTT. The rearrangement links TRBV11-3 to TRBJ2-2; 7 positions agree with TRBD2. V trimming: 10 bases; J trimming: 3 bases; junction bases outside the gene matches: 11. Germline CDR1 and CDR2: SGHNT and YENEEA. CDR3 length: 15 residues.

The V gene is TRBV2, the J gene TRBJ1-4; 7 nucleotides match TRBD1. Germline CDR1 SNHLY, CDR2 FYNNEI. The CDR3 covers 15 residues. J lost 5 bases, V lost 7 bases, and 10 bases had no gene match. The CDR3: CASNPRQGVNEKLFF. For the CDR3, the DNA is TGTGCCAGCAACCCCCGACAGGGAGTCAATGAAAAACTGTTTTTT.

This clone was counted between two and nine times. The chain is built from TRBV5-1 and TRBJ1-1, with TRBD1 as a possible D gene (6 bases). The germline CDR1 and CDR2 sequences are SGHRS and YFSETQ. V dropped 4 bases and J dropped 0 bases, with 16 bases sitting between them. The CDR3 has 16 amino acids. Here the CDR3 DNA reads TGCGCCAGCAGCCCAAACGGACAGACGATGAACACTGAAGCTTTCTTT. Its translation is CASSPNGQTMNTEAFF.

The chain links TRBV30 to TRBJ1-6, with 8 bases matching TRBD1. The CDR3 totals 15 residues. Per the germline V gene, CDR1 is GTSNPN and CDR2 is SVGIG (reference sequence). The V segment lost 2 bases and the J segment 8 bases; nucleotides outside the gene matches: 8. Here the CDR3 reads CAWSSSPGGYSPLHF. The CDR3, as DNA: TGTGCCTGGAGTTCCTCCCCAGGGGGCTATTCACCCCTCCACTTT.

The chain has TRBV3-1 (or the pseudogene TRBV3-2) and TRBJ2-1; 8 bases are shared with TRBD2. The V gene's germline CDR1 is LGHDT and CDR2 YNNKEL (reference sequence). The CDR3 is 15 residues long. V lost 0 bases, J lost 4 bases, and 2 bases stayed unmatched. Here the CDR3 reads CASSQELAAYNEQFF. CDR3 coding DNA: TGTGCCAGCAGCCAAGAACTAGCGGCTTACAATGAGCAGTTCTTC.

The chain employs TRBV2 and TRBJ2-2; no clear D gene. CDR1 is SNHLY, CDR2 FYNNEI, per germline. Trimming removed 11 bases from V and 5 bases from J, with 6 bases in between. The CDR3 runs 10 residues. DNA of the CDR3: TGTGCCTACGGGACCGGGGAGCTGTTTTTT. This encodes CAYGTGELFF. Variable domain in full (rest from reference TRBV2 and TRBJ2-2): EPEVTQTPSHQVTQMGQEVILRCVPISNHLYFYWYRQILGQKVEFLVSFYNNEISEKSEIFDDQFSVERPDGSNFTLKIRSTKLEDSAMYFCAYGTGELFFGEGSRLTVL.

The chain is built from TRBV5-1 and TRBJ1-1, with 7 bases identical to TRBD1. The CDR3 spans 15 residues. Germline CDR1 SGHRS, CDR2 YFSETQ. Trimming took 4 bases from V and 0 from J; bases not matched to a gene: 6. In DNA form, the CDR3 reads TGCGCCAGCAGCGTCAGGGGGACGTTGAACACTGAAGCTTTCTTT. Its protein product is CASSVRGTLNTEAFF.